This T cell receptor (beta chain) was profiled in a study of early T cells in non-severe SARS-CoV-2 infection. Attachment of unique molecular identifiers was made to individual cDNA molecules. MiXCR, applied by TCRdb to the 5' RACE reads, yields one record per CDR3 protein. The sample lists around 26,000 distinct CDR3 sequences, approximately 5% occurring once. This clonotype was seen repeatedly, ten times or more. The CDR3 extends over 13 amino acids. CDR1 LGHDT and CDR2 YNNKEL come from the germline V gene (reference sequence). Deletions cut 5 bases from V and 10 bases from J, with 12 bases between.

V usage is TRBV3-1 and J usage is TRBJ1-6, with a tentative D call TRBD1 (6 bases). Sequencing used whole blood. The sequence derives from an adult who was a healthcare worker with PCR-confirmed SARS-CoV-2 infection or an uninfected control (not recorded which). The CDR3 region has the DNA TGTGCCAGCAGCGGCGAGGGGGAATCACCCCTCCACTTT. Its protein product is CASSGEGESPLHF.